The T cell receptor beta chain described here comes from a study of regulatory T cells in long-lasting Graves disease. Study observations and caveats: Accuracy may have suffered from the small sample size. The study found TRBV28, TRBJ1-2 and TRBJ2-5 favored in persistent disease.

Germline V gives CDR1 MDHEN, CDR2 SYDVKM. V shed 3 bases and J 5 bases; nucleotides not matched to a gene: 12. CDR3 size: 16 residues. This clonotype has at least ten counts. Its antigen is unknown. Indicated time point: persistent/refractory GD, antithyroid drugs over 5 years with positive TRAb. Researchers made the TCR library from RNA that was extracted from PBMCs. In building TCR beta libraries, iRepertoire HTBI primers were used together with Arm-PCR of CDR3 regions. From the multiplex PCR reads, TCRdb called clonotypes with MiXCR, one entry per CDR3 protein. The sample includes about 470,000 distinct CDR3 sequences, less than 25% of them seen just once.

The gene calls are TRBV28 and TRBJ2-5, with 7 nucleotides matching TRBD2. Sample: peripheral blood mononuclear cells (PBMCs), taken when the disease was refractory, from a patient treated with antithyroid drugs. This clonotype was sampled from a female donor with Graves disease. CDR3: CASSFSGGSIGETQYF. The CDR3, as DNA: TGTGCCAGCAGTTTTAGTGGCGGGAGCATAGGTGAGACCCAGTACTTC.